The 20 T cell receptor beta chains reported below all come from one sample, sequenced in a study of T cells in Graves' hyperthyroidism and ophthalmopathy. RNA transcripts were the template for amplifying TCR beta CDR3 regions. TCR CDR3 underwent first-round RT-PCR with the HTBI primer set. TCRdb independently ran MiXCR on the multiplex PCR reads; one entry per CDR3 protein. The table has around 350,000 distinct CDR3 sequences, approximately 17% seen once. Specimen: blood. The receptors were gathered from a woman in her thirties with Graves' hyperthyroidism that later progressed to Graves' ophthalmopathy.

As for this clonotype: A read error may be the cause here, since a much bigger clone is one base away. The chain is built from TRBV2 and TRBJ1-2; D perhaps matches TRBD1 (6 bases). V lost 4 bases and J lost 2, with 17 bases in between. Germline CDR1 reads SNHLY; CDR2 reads FYNNEI. CDR3 length: 16 amino acids. The CDR3 is CASSGEVAGANYGYTF. The CDR3 DNA follows: TGTGCCAGCAGTGGCGAAGTGGCAGGGGCAAACTATGGCTACACCTTC.

This clonotype was recorded many times. The chain recombines TRBV27 with TRBJ2-7, with D unclear. CDR3 size: 15 residues. Between the trimmed V and J ends, which lost 2 bases and 3 bases, there was a span of 14 bases. The germline V gene encodes CDR1 MNHEY and CDR2 SMNVEV (reference sequence). The CDR3, as DNA: TGTGCCAGCAGTTTAGGACCCTTCGGTAACTACGAGCAGTACTTC. Encoded protein: CASSLGPFGNYEQYF.

This clonotype was found many times. The chain is built from TRBV6-4 and TRBJ2-2; TRBD1 or TRBD2 may be the D gene (7 bases each). The CDR3 extends over 16 amino acids. The germline V and J ends were trimmed by 0 bases and 3 bases, with 11 bases remaining between them. The germline gives CDR1 MRHNA, CDR2 SNTAGT. This CDR3 reads CASSDSPGGDTGELFF. Here the CDR3 DNA reads TGTGCCAGCAGTGACTCCCCAGGGGGGGACACCGGGGAGCTGTTTTTT.

This clonotype has more than one count but fewer than ten. This sequence joins TRBV28 and TRBJ2-7; possible D gene TRBD2, 6 bases. The CDR3 is 16 amino acids. V was pared by 6 bases and J by 3 bases, with 21 bases between. Germline V CDR1 and CDR2: MDHEN, SYDVKM. The CDR3 bases are TGTGCCAGCAGCAGCTTGGGATACCGGCGGGACTACGAGCAGTACTTC. It yields the protein CASSSLGYRRDYEQYF. Full variable domain (remainder filled in from reference TRBV28 and TRBJ2-7): DVKVTQSSRYLVKRTGEKVFLECVQDMDHENMFWYRQDPGLGLRLIYFSYDVKMKEKGDIPEGYSVSREKKERFSLILESASTNQTSMYLCASSSLGYRRDYEQYFGPGTRLTVT.

This chain uses TRBV6-1 with TRBJ2-3; the match to TRBD1 covers 8 bases. The germline CDR1 and CDR2 sequences are MNHNS and SASEGT. After removal of 3 bases from V and 4 bases from J, the junction contained 9 bases not matched to a gene. The CDR3 extends over 16 amino acids. CDR3 in DNA: TGTGCCAGCAGTGAGCACAGGGGGAATGGAGCAGATACGCAGTATTTT. Protein sequence: CASSEHRGNGADTQYF.

This clonotype was seen at least ten times. The gene calls are TRBV6-1 and TRBJ1-1; maybe TRBD1 (5 bases). The V gene's germline CDR1 is MNHNS and CDR2 SASEGT. This CDR3 is 13 amino acids long. Trimming cost V 3 bases and J 5 bases, with 10 bases left between them. Here the CDR3 reads CASSDQGRTEAFF. CDR3 DNA sequence: TGTGCCAGCAGTGATCAGGGAAGGACTGAAGCTTTCTTT.

The chain links TRBV5-8 to TRBJ2-6; D unresolved. Looked up from germline, CDR1 is SGHTS and CDR2 is YDEGEE. This CDR3 is 14 amino acids long. The germline V and J ends were trimmed by 9 bases and 11 bases, with 21 bases remaining between them. The CDR3 region has the DNA TGTGCCACCAAGCGCCCCTCCCTCTCTTACGTCCTGACTTTC. This encodes CATKRPSLSYVLTF. The full variable domain, completed using reference TRBV5-8 and TRBJ2-6, is EAGVTQSPTHLIKTRGQQATLRCSPISGHTSVYWYQQALGLGLQFLLWYDEGEERNRGNFPPRFSGRQFPNYSSELNVNALELEDSALYLCATKRPSLSYVLTFGAGSRLTVL.

This clonotype occurred many times. This chain links TRBV12-3 or TRBV12-4 with TRBJ2-1; 9 bases fit TRBD1. V dropped 6 bases and J dropped 7; count of bases not matched to a gene: 10. The CDR3 sequence is 15 residues long. The CDR3 DNA reads TGTGCCAGCAGGGGGGGTACAGGGGGCAATAATGAGCAGTTCTTC. As protein: CASRGGTGGNNEQFF.

This clonotype was recorded at least ten times. The chain combines TRBV2 with TRBJ1-2; D remains unclear. The CDR3 runs to 12 residues. Germline V lookup: CDR1 SNHLY, CDR2 FYNNEI. Trimming stripped 7 bases from V and 3 bases from J, with 9 bases between. This CDR3 is CASTGDYYGYTF. For the CDR3, the DNA is TGTGCCAGCACTGGGGATTACTATGGCTACACCTTC.

This clonotype showed up just a few times. The chain couples TRBV30 to TRBJ2-6; unclear D gene. Germline assignment: CDR1 GTSNPN and CDR2 SVGIG (reference sequence). Trimming left V 0 bases short and J 0 bases short, with 3 bases between. CDR3 size: 14 residues. The CDR3 loop reads CAWSVISGANVLTF. Written as DNA, the CDR3 is TGTGCCTGGAGTGTAATCTCTGGGGCCAACGTCCTGACTTTC.

This clonotype was seen at least ten times. This chain joins TRBV20-1 and TRBJ2-1; no clear D gene. The CDR3 is made up of 12 amino acids. The germline gives CDR1 DFQATT, CDR2 SNEGSKA (reference sequence). The V gene lost 2 bases and the J gene lost 7 bases, with 9 bases spanning the gap. The CDR3 nucleotides read TGCAGTGCTAGAAGGCTCGCGAATGAGCAGTTCTTC. Its protein is CSARRLANEQFF.

This clonotype was detected ten times or more. Because the CDR3's place on the DNA is in doubt, the DNA is left out and the CDR3 is given as listed by TCRdb. The chain is built from TRBV28 and TRBJ2-7; TRBD1, as called in the table, went unchecked against the DNA. The CDR3 length equals 17 residues, ends included. The germline V gene encodes CDR1 MDHEN and CDR2 SYDVKM. CDR3 sequence reads: CASSSSATRYVDYEQYF.

A few counts support this clonotype. This chain links TRBV4-1 with TRBJ1-5; 11 bases are a match to TRBD1. This CDR3 spans 16 amino acids. The J segment lost 6 bases and the V segment lost 4 bases, leaving 8 bases of the junction unmatched. Germline CDR1 is MGHRA and CDR2 is YSYEKL. CDR3 in amino acids: CASSREGQGVGQPQHF. DNA for the CDR3: TGCGCCAGCAGCCGGGAGGGACAGGGGGTTGGTCAGCCCCAGCATTTT.

This clonotype was observed a few times. The CDR3 here is CASSQEGRKGETQYF. For the CDR3, the DNA is TGCGCCAGCAGCCAAGAAGGGAGGAAGGGAGAGACCCAGTACTTC. The chain joins TRBV4-1 to TRBJ2-5, with D possibly TRBD2 on 6 matching bases. The CDR3 spans 15 residues. V dropped 0 bases and J dropped 4 bases, with 12 bases sitting between them. Germline V gives CDR1 MGHRA, CDR2 YSYEKL.

This clonotype was detected only a few times. The chain's CDR3 is CASSAIPGLAGDEQFF. CDR3 in DNA: TGTGCCAGTAGTGCAATACCGGGACTAGCGGGTGATGAGCAGTTCTTC. This sequence joins TRBV19 and TRBJ2-1, with 12 positions matching TRBD2. V was pared by 5 bases and J by 8 bases, with 10 bases of the junction left unmatched. Germline V CDR1 and CDR2: LNHDA, SQIVND (reference sequence). This CDR3 spans 16 amino acids.

As for this clonotype: A much larger clone lies one base from this, so it may be a read error. The chain couples TRBV6-5 to TRBJ1-2; D perhaps matches TRBD1 (5 bases). CDR3 length: 17 amino acids. CDR1 and CDR2 (germline): MNHEY, SVGAGI. The CDR3 bases are TGTGCCAGCGGTTACTCGAAACAAGGGGCCGGGGGGTATGGCTACACCTTC. Its protein product is CASGYSKQGAGGYGYTF.

This clonotype has only a few counts. This chain uses TRBV4-1 with TRBJ2-7, with 7 bases lining up with TRBD1. Unmatched junction bases numbered 13, after V lost 1 base and J lost 7 bases. Per germline, CDR1 MGHRA and CDR2 YSYEKL. This CDR3 spans 16 amino acids. The CDR3 is CASSQVAGTAAKEQYF. The CDR3 DNA reads as TGCGCCAGCAGCCAAGTCGCCGGGACAGCCGCCAAGGAGCAGTACTTC.

The V call is TRBV4-1, the J call TRBJ2-7, with 7 nucleotides matching TRBD2. CDR1 and CDR2 from the germline V gene are MGHRA and YSYEKL. The CDR3 loop spans 15 amino acids. Trimming took 0 bases from V and 6 from J; bases not matched to a gene: 8. The CDR3 region is CASSQDWGRAAEQYF. In DNA, the CDR3 is TGCGCCAGCAGCCAAGATTGGGGGAGGGCCGCCGAGCAGTACTTC.

This clonotype has a count of ten or more. The J gene is TRBJ1-1, the V gene TRBV12-3 or TRBV12-4, with TRBD1 as a possible D gene (6 bases). V lost 6 bases and J 7 bases, leaving 15 bases between the germline ends. The CDR3 extends over 13 amino acids. Written as DNA, the CDR3 is TGTGCCAGCAGCAGCACAGGGTATTTTGAAGCTTTCTTT. Translated: CASSSTGYFEAFF.

V is TRBV5-1 and J is TRBJ2-5, with TRBD2 matching over 10 bases. The germline V gene encodes CDR1 SGHRS and CDR2 YFSETQ. The CDR3 length is 12 residues. J was trimmed by 13 bases and V by 2 bases; bases with no gene match: 5. CDR3 sequence: CASSFSGRARYF. CDR3 sequence (DNA): TGCGCCAGCAGCTTCAGCGGGAGGGCCCGGTACTTC.